The entry below gives a single T cell receptor beta chain sequence along with its context. The sample originates from a study of blood T cell repertoires in COVID-19. Study background: From the United States, Italy and Spain came samples of acute and convalescent COVID-19. The analysed material was cDNA or gDNA that came from T cells, B-cell-depleted T cells, or PBMCs.

The J segment lost 8 bases and the V segment lost 6 bases, leaving 10 bases of the junction unmatched. The CDR3 contains 14 residues. The germline V gene encodes CDR1 SQVTM and CDR2 ANQGSEA. Under the authors' procedure: Amplification of reference gene primers was used by the study to estimate nucleated cell counts. TCRdb's copy holds only in-frame clones and misses some; the assay was immunoSEQ multiplex PCR. The DNA was the basis for D and trimming; V, J and clone size are from that table. Here the sample spans tens of thousands of clones, about 83% being singletons. The clonotype was recovered from a woman aged 80 or older with acute or convalescent COVID-19. This rearrangement joins TRBV29-1 to TRBJ1-6; 7 nucleotides agree with TRBD1. The sample taken for sequencing was peripheral blood. The CDR3 bases are TGCAGCGTGATTACAGGGGCCCCGGATTCACCCCTCCACTTT. This sequence encodes CSVITGAPDSPLHF.